The next 28 T cell receptor beta chains were all read from a single sample in a study of CD8+ T cells in alopecia areata. Scientists pooled cutaneous lymph node cells and sorted them on CD4, CD8alpha, NKG2D, NKG2ACE and other markers. Sequencing relied on a cDNA template that was reverse transcribed from extracted RNA. Using immunoSEQ multiplex PCR, the repertoire was profiled, and TCRdb retains in-frame clones only, with some absent. This sample carries approximately 300,000 clones, none of them present only once. Sequencing input: CD4+ T cells sorted from a lymph node. The receptors were gathered from a C3H/HeJ mouse with alopecia areata. MHC haplotype here: H2-k.

As concerns this clone: The genes are named according to mouse. The missing CDR3 end, 4 residues past where the read stops, is filled in from the germline J gene. The gene calls are TRBV13-1 and TRBJ2-7; D gene unclear. This CDR3 contains 13 residues. Germline lookup yields CDR1 NSHNY and CDR2 SYGAGN. CDR3 amino acids: CASSDAARYEQYF. The sequenced CDR3 bases are TGTGCCAGCAGTGATGCCGCCAGATAT.

Of note for this clone: Gene names are the mouse ones. The read falls 4 residues short of the CDR3 end, and the missing part is taken from the germline J gene. V is TRBV1 and J is TRBJ1-2; 8 nucleotides agree with TRBD1. Germline loops: CDR1 NSQYPW, CDR2 LRSPGD (reference sequence). The CDR3 extends over 12 amino acids. The DNA read from the CDR3 is TGCACCTGCAGTGCGACAGGGGTC. Amino acid sequence: CTCSATGV. Given in full, the CDR3 is CTCSATGVDYTF.

This clone was counted only a few times. Gene names denote mouse genes. The sequence runs out 4 residues before the end of the CDR3; the remainder is reconstructed from the germline J gene. The V gene is TRBV14, the J gene TRBJ2-7; the match to TRBD2 covers 9 bases. CDR3 length: 15 amino acids. Germline V gene data show CDR1 as SGHDT and CDR2 as FRDEAV. Germline trimming cut 3 bases from V and 0 bases from J; bases unmatched to any gene: 4. The sequenced part of the CDR3 DNA is TGTGCCAGCAGTTCCGACTGGGGGAGCTCCTAT. Its protein product is CASSSDWGSSY. The whole CDR3 reads CASSSDWGSSYEQYF.

As concerns this clone: Gene names denote mouse genes. The DNA ends 4 residues before the CDR3 does, and the rest of the CDR3 is filled in from the germline J gene. V gene TRBV12-1 combines with J gene TRBJ2-2, with TRBD2 matching over 8 bases. CDR1 and CDR2 from the germline V gene are SGHSN and HYEKVE. The length of the CDR3 is 16 residues. The V segment lost 1 base and the J segment 1 base; nucleotides outside the gene matches: 4. The CDR3 loop is CASSLTGTGNTGQLYF. CDR3 DNA, as far as it was read: TGTGCCAGCTCTCTGACCGGGACTGGAAACACCGGG.

This clone was found many times. Gene labels here are mouse ones. The read ends 4 residues shy of where the CDR3 ends; the end is completed using the germline J gene. The V gene is TRBV19, the J gene TRBJ1-2; D unresolved. The CDR3 sequence is 13 residues long. Trimming cost V 4 bases and J 4 bases, with 11 bases left between them. Germline V gene data show CDR1 as FNHDT and CDR2 as SITEND (reference sequence). CDR3 residues: CASSPGRSSDYTF. CDR3 DNA, as far as it was read: TGTGCCAGCAGTCCAGGCAGGAGCTCC. Combining the CDR3 with reference TRBV19 and TRBJ1-2 gives the whole variable domain GGIITQTPKFLIGQEGQKLTLKCQQNFNHDTMYWYRQDSGKGLRLIYYSITENDLQKGDLSEGYDASREKKSSFSLTVTSAQKNEMAVFLCASSPGRSSDYTFGSGTRLLVI.

As to this clone: Gene names and germline refer to mouse. Coverage ceases 3 residues before the CDR3 finishes, and the germline J gene fills in the end. The sample carries other DNA sequences with the same CDR3. The rearrangement links TRBV13-1 to TRBJ1-6; TRBD1 matches 7 bases. TRBJ1-6 is assigned to the ORF class and has an uncertain function. The germline V gene has CDR1 NSHNY and CDR2 SYGAGN. The J segment lost 2 bases and the V segment lost 2 bases, leaving 1 base of the junction unmatched. CDR3 length: 15 residues. The CDR3 sequence is CASSEQGAYNSPLYF. CDR3 bases read: TGTGCCAGCAGTGAGCAGGGGGCCTATAATTCGCCC.

This clone has more than one count but fewer than ten. Gene names follow the mouse nomenclature. The read finishes 4 residues shy of the CDR3 end, and the germline J gene is used to complete it. The chain uses TRBV13-3 and TRBJ2-7; 7 bases line up with TRBD2. The CDR3 is 13 residues long. J lost 0 bases, V lost 5 bases, and 2 bases had no gene match. Germline V lookup: CDR1 NNHDY, CDR2 SYVADS. CDR3 sequence: CASRTGVSYEQYF. The CDR3 DNA, read in part, is TGTGCCAGCAGAACTGGGGTCTCCTAT.

In its sample, this clone was seen a few times. Gene names refer to mouse genes. From the germline J gene comes the end of the CDR3, since the read stops 4 residues before it. The rearrangement links TRBV17 to TRBJ1-2; a weak D match, TRBD1 (5 bases). This CDR3 is 15 amino acids long. Germline assignment: CDR1 MNHDT and CDR2 YYDKIL. V dropped 1 base and J dropped 1 base, with 10 bases sitting between them. CDR3 DNA (partial): TGTGCTAGCAGTAGAGGGCAGGGAAAAAACTCC. Its protein is CASSRGQGKNS. In full, the CDR3 is CASSRGQGKNSDYTF. Variable domain in full (rest from reference TRBV17 and TRBJ1-2): DTTVKQNPRYKLARVGKPVNLICSQTMNHDTMYWYQKKPNQAPKLLLFYYDKILNREADTFEKFQSSRPNNSFCSLYIGSAGLEYSAMYLCASSRGQGKNSDYTFGSGTRLLVI.

Points on this clone: Genes and germline come from the mouse. Sequencing ends 4 residues short of the CDR3 end; the germline J gene provides the rest. The V gene is TRBV1, the J gene TRBJ2-4; 10 positions match TRBD2. Germline lookup yields CDR1 NSQYPW and CDR2 LRSPGD (reference sequence). The CDR3 has 16 amino acids. V lost 0 bases, J lost 3 bases, and 3 bases stayed unmatched. The CDR3: CTCSAEGLGAQNTLYF. The sequenced CDR3 bases are TGCACCTGCAGTGCAGAAGGACTGGGGGCACAAAAC.

This clone was picked up a small number of times. The genes are named according to mouse. The read terminates 4 residues ahead of where the CDR3 ends, so the germline J gene completes it. The chain couples TRBV31 to TRBJ2-1; D is unclear. This CDR3 comprises 13 residues. Deletions cut 0 bases from V and 5 bases from J, with 8 bases between. Germline V gene sequence: CDR1 GKSSPN, CDR2 SITVG. CDR3 amino acids: CAWSLRRDAEQFF. Partial CDR3 DNA: TGTGCCTGGAGTCTTCGGAGGGATGCT.

This clone was counted a few times. All gene names here are mouse names. The read gets to within 4 residues of the CDR3 end, and the germline J gene fills in the rest. The chain combines TRBV19 with TRBJ2-5; a weak D match, TRBD2 (6 bases). Germline values: CDR1 FNHDT, CDR2 SITEND (reference sequence). V was trimmed by 2 bases and J by 3 bases, leaving 7 bases between them. CDR3 length equals 13 residues. The CDR3 sequence is CASSMLGQDTQYF. The sequenced CDR3 bases are TGTGCCAGCAGTATGCTGGGGCAAGAC.

This clone has more than one count but fewer than ten. Mouse germline and gene names are used. Coverage ceases 4 residues before the CDR3 finishes, and the germline J gene fills in the end. This CDR3 is also generated by other DNA sequences in the sample. V is TRBV5 and J is TRBJ1-2, with D possibly matching TRBD1 (6 bases). Germline V CDR1 and CDR2: LGHNA, YNLKQL (reference sequence). V lost 0 bases to trimming and J lost 0 bases, with 8 bases between them. This CDR3 has 15 residues. The DNA read from the CDR3 is TGTGCCAGCAGCCAAGAACCAGGGGCAAACTCC. Protein: CASSQEPGANS. The CDR3 reads in full as CASSQEPGANSDYTF.

Comments on this clone: Gene names are the mouse ones. The read finishes 4 residues shy of the CDR3 end, and the germline J gene is used to complete it. V and J are TRBV13-1 and TRBJ2-1, with D hard to call. Trimming stripped 6 bases from V and 4 bases from J, with 5 bases between. The CDR3 is made up of 11 amino acids. Looked up from germline, CDR1 is NSHNY and CDR2 is SYGAGN. CDR3 in amino acids: CASMGYAEQFF. CDR3 DNA (partial): TGTGCCAGCATGGGTTATGCT.

This clone was counted between two and nine times. Genes and germline come from the mouse. The read gets to within 4 residues of the CDR3 end, and the germline J gene fills in the rest. The chain uses TRBV31 and TRBJ2-5; 9 bases line up with TRBD2. This CDR3 contains 15 residues. The germline gives CDR1 GKSSPN, CDR2 SITVG. The sequenced CDR3 bases are TGTGCCTGGAGTCTAGGTGGGGGGGCGAGGGAC. Its protein is CAWSLGGGARD. The full CDR3 sequence reads CAWSLGGGARDTQYF.

This clone was found a few times. Any gene name here is a mouse gene name. With the read ending 4 residues before the CDR3 end, the germline J gene is used to fill in that end. The same CDR3 is also encoded by other DNA sequences in this sample. The rearrangement uses TRBV13-1 and TRBJ2-1; the match to TRBD2 covers 10 bases. The CDR3 is made up of 15 amino acids. Per germline, CDR1 NSHNY and CDR2 SYGAGN. V lost 3 bases, J lost 2 bases, and 2 bases stayed unmatched. This CDR3 is CASSADWGDYAEQFF. The sequenced part of the CDR3 DNA is TGTGCCAGCAGTGCCGACTGGGGGGACTATGCT.

Comments on this clone: The genes and germline here are from mouse. The CDR3 goes on 4 residues after the read ends, and that part is filled in from the germline J gene. The chain carries TRBV29 and TRBJ1-2; no clear D. Per germline, CDR1 MSHET and CDR2 SYDVDS. V gave up 5 bases and J gave up 3 bases, with 4 bases separating them. The CDR3 runs 11 residues. CDR3 DNA (partial): TGTGCTAGCAGTGAGGACTCC. This translates into CASSEDS. The whole CDR3 is CASSEDSDYTF.

This clone was detected a few times. The gene symbols are mouse symbols. Read sequence stops 4 residues before the CDR3 end, and the germline J gene provides the missing end. This sequence joins TRBV5 and TRBJ2-7, with 9 bases fitting TRBD2. Germline V gene data show CDR1 as LGHNA and CDR2 as YNLKQL (reference sequence). The CDR3 has 14 residues. The CDR3 sequence: CASSQRWGGYEQYF. The covered CDR3 bases are TGTGCCAGCAGCCAACGCTGGGGGGGATAT.

About this clone: The genes are named according to mouse. The sequence runs out 4 residues before the end of the CDR3; the remainder is reconstructed from the germline J gene. The rearrangement links TRBV24 to TRBJ1-2; tentative D call: TRBD1 (6 bases). The CDR3 sequence is 15 residues long. Germline CDR1 reads KGHTA; CDR2 reads FRNEEI. Trimming took off 2 bases at V and 4 bases at J, with 14 bases between the two ends. The part of the CDR3 DNA that was read is TGTGCCAGCAGTCTGGGTAAGGGGGAGAGCTCC. Its protein product is CASSLGKGESS. The whole CDR3 sequence is CASSLGKGESSDYTF.

On this clone itself: Any gene name here is a mouse gene name. The read gets to within 4 residues of the CDR3 end, and the germline J gene fills in the rest. This sequence joins TRBV5 and TRBJ2-7; a weak D match, TRBD2 (5 bases). V lost 1 base and J 1 base, leaving 8 bases between the germline ends. The CDR3 spans 14 residues. Germline CDR1 and CDR2: LGHNA and YNLKQL (reference sequence). The sequenced CDR3 bases are TGTGCCAGCAGCCAAGGGAGACTGTCCTAT. It encodes CASSQGRLSY. The whole CDR3 sequence is CASSQGRLSYEQYF.

As concerns this clone: Gene names follow the mouse nomenclature. The CDR3 goes on 3 residues after the read ends, and that part is filled in from the germline J gene. This chain uses TRBV19 with TRBJ1-6; TRBD1 agrees at 7 bases. TRBJ1-6 is recorded as an ORF, its role being uncertain. This CDR3 contains 14 residues. The germline gives CDR1 FNHDT, CDR2 SITEND (reference sequence). Losses at the gene ends were 5 bases for V and 7 bases for J; bases not matched to a gene: 6. CDR3 residues: CASSLTGANSPLYF. The sequenced part of the CDR3 DNA is TGTGCCAGCAGCCTTACAGGGGCCAATTCGCCC.

This clone turned up a few times. The listed genes are named as in mouse. The read ends 4 residues early relative to the CDR3; the germline J gene fills the gap. Other DNA sequences of this sample code for an identical CDR3. The chain uses TRBV5 and TRBJ2-7; 9 bases align to TRBD2. This CDR3 has 13 residues. Germline V gives CDR1 LGHNA, CDR2 YNLKQL (reference sequence). CDR3 DNA, as far as it was read: TGTGCCAGCAGCCCTGGGACTGGGTAT. Translated, it gives CASSPGTGY. The full CDR3 protein reads CASSPGTGYEQYF.

To note about this clone: Genes here carry mouse names. The read falls 4 residues short of the CDR3 end, and the missing part is taken from the germline J gene. The same CDR3 is also encoded by other DNA sequences in this sample. This chain joins TRBV31 and TRBJ1-2, with a tentative D call TRBD1 (6 bases). The V gene's germline CDR1 is GKSSPN and CDR2 SITVG. The ends were cut back, 0 bases at V and 1 base at J, with 9 bases in the middle. This CDR3 contains 14 residues. The part of the CDR3 DNA that was read is TGTGCCTGGAGTCTAGCCAGGGGAAACTCC. It is translated as CAWSLARGNS. The entire CDR3 protein reads CAWSLARGNSDYTF.

In regard to this clone: Gene names follow the mouse nomenclature. The sequenced fragment ends 4 residues before the CDR3 boundary, so the rest is inferred from the germline J gene. This chain joins TRBV13-1 and TRBJ1-1; D might be TRBD1 (6 bases). The V end lost 5 bases, the J end lost 0 bases, and 14 bases lay between the germline ends. Germline V gene lookup returns CDR1 NSHNY and CDR2 SYGAGN. The CDR3 consists of 15 residues. The sequenced CDR3 bases are TGTGCCAGCAGCCCCGGGGGGCCGGAGAACACA. This translates into CASSPGGPENT. Given in full, the CDR3 is CASSPGGPENTEVFF.

Comment on this clone: Mouse gene names apply. The sequenced fragment ends 4 residues before the CDR3 boundary, so the rest is inferred from the germline J gene. The V and J genes are TRBV13-3 and TRBJ2-5; 11 bases align to TRBD1. In germline, CDR1 is NNHDY, CDR2 SYVADS. There are 15 residues in the CDR3. The CDR3 bases that were read are TGTGCCAGCAGGGACAGGGGGCGCGGGAAAGAC. Its translation is CASRDRGRGKD. The whole CDR3 is CASRDRGRGKDTQYF.

This clone was counted a few times. These gene names are mouse names. The read falls 4 residues short of the CDR3 end, and the missing part is taken from the germline J gene. Other DNA sequences in this sample translate to the same CDR3. This sequence joins TRBV13-2 and TRBJ2-1; a possible D gene is TRBD2 (5 bases). The CDR3 has 13 residues. CDR1 NNHNN and CDR2 SYGAGS come from the germline V gene (reference sequence). V lost 0 bases, J lost 5 bases, and 6 bases lay in between. The sequenced part of the CDR3 DNA is TGTGCCAGCGGTGATGGGACTAATGCT. Its protein is CASGDGTNA. In full, the CDR3 is CASGDGTNAEQFF.

As concerns this clone: The gene symbols are mouse symbols. Coverage ceases 4 residues before the CDR3 finishes, and the germline J gene fills in the end. At the DNA level, this CDR3 is encoded by other sequences in the same sample as well. The gene calls are TRBV19 and TRBJ2-5; maybe TRBD1 (6 bases). The V gene lost 2 bases and the J gene lost 3 bases, with 7 bases spanning the gap. The germline CDR1 and CDR2 sequences are FNHDT and SITEND (reference sequence). The length of the CDR3 is 13 residues. CDR3 DNA, as far as it was read: TGTGCCAGCAGTATTGGACAGCAAGAC. As protein: CASSIGQQD. The whole CDR3 protein reads CASSIGQQDTQYF.

Notes on this clone: Gene labels here are mouse ones. The CDR3 end lies 4 residues beyond the end of the read and is filled in from the germline J gene. The chain uses TRBV19 and TRBJ2-2; D not resolved. V was shortened by 5 bases and J by 0 bases, with 8 bases between the two germline ends. The CDR3 length is 14 residues. The germline V gene encodes CDR1 FNHDT and CDR2 SITEND (reference sequence). The CDR3 sequence: CASSPQTNTGQLYF. The covered CDR3 bases are TGTGCCAGCAGCCCTCAGACAAACACCGGG. The whole variable domain, filled in from reference TRBV19 and TRBJ2-2, reads GGIITQTPKFLIGQEGQKLTLKCQQNFNHDTMYWYRQDSGKGLRLIYYSITENDLQKGDLSEGYDASREKKSSFSLTVTSAQKNEMAVFLCASSPQTNTGQLYFGEGSKLTVL.

This clone turned up a few times. Germline and genes here are mouse. The read stops 3 residues short of the end of the CDR3; the missing end is completed from the germline J gene. V and J are TRBV29 and TRBJ1-6, with a weak D call TRBD1 (5 bases). TRBJ1-6 is recorded as an ORF, its role being uncertain. V dropped 0 bases and J dropped 10 bases, with 10 bases sitting between them. CDR3 size: 14 residues. The germline V gene has CDR1 MSHET and CDR2 SYDVDS. CDR3 DNA, as far as it was read: TGTGCTAGCAGTTTATCCGGGGGGGAATCGCCC. Its translation: CASSLSGGESP. The entire CDR3 sequence reads CASSLSGGESPLYF.